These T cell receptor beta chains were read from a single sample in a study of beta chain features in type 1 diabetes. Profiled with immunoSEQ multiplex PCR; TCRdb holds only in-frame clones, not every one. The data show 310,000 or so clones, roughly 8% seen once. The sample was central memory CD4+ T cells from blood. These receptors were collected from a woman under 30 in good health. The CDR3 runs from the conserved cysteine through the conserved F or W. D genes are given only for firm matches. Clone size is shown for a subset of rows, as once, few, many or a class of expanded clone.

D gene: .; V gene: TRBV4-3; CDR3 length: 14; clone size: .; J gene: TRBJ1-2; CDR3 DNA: TGCGCCAGCAGCCAAAGTTCAGGAGTATATGGCTACACCTTC; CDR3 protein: CASSQSSGVYGYTF
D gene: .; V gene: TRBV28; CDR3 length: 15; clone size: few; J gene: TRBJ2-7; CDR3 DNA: TGTGCCAGCAGTTTTGGGGCAGGTCAAGGCTACGAGCAGTACTTC; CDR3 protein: CASSFGAGQGYEQYF
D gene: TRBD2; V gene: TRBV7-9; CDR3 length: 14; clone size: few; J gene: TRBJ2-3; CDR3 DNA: TGTGCCAGCACCCTATCGGGAGGGACAGATACGCAGTATTTT; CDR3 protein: CASTLSGGTDTQYF
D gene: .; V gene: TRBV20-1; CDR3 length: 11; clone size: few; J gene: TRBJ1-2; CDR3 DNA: TGCAGTGCTGGGGAGCACTATGGCTACACCTTC; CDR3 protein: CSAGEHYGYTF
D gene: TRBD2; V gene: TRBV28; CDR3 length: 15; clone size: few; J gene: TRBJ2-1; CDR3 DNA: TGTGCCAGCAGAACCGGGACTAGCGGGCCCAATGAGCAGTTCTTC; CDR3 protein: CASRTGTSGPNEQFF
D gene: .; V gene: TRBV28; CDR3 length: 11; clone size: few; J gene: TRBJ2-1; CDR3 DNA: TGTGCCAGCAGTTTAGGCAATGAGCAGTTCTTC; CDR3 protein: CASSLGNEQFF
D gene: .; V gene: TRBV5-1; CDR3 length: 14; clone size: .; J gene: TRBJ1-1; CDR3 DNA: TGCGCCAGCAGCTTTCCCGGGCCCAACACTGAAGCTTTCTTT; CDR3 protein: CASSFPGPNTEAFF
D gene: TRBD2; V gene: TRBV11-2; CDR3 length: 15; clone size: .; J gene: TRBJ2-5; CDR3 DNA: TGTGCCAGCAGCCAACTAACTGGGAGGGTAGAGACCCAGTACTTC; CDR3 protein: CASSQLTGRVETQYF
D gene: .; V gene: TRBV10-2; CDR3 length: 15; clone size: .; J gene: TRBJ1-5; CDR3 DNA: TGCGCCAGCAGCGATACGGGACAAAAAAATCAGCCCCAGCATTTT; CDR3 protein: CASSDTGQKNQPQHF
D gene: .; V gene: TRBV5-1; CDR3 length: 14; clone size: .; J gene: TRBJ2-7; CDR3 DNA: TGCGCCAGCAGCTTGGCCACTACTAGCTTAGAGCAGTACTTC; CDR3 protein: CASSLATTSLEQYF
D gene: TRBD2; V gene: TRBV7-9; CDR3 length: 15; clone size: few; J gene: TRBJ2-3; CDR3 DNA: TGTGCCAGCAGCTTAGTAAGCGGGAGTTCAGATACGCAGTATTTT; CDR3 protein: CASSLVSGSSDTQYF
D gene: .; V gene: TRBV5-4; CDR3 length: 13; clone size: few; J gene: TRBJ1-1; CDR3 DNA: TGTGCCAGCAGCTTGGATGCGGGAACTGAAGCTTTCTTT; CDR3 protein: CASSLDAGTEAFF
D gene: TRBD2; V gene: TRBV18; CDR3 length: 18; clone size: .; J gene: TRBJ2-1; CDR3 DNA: TGTGCCAGCTCACTCACTTTGACTAGCGGGAGTTTAGTAGGTGAGCAGTTCTTC; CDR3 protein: CASSLTLTSGSLVGEQFF
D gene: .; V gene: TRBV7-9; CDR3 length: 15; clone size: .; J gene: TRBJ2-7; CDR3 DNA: TGTGCCAGCAGCAGACCTACAGATACAAACTACGAGCAGTACTTC; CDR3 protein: CASSRPTDTNYEQYF
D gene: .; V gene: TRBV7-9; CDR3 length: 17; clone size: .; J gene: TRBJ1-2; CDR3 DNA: TGTGCCAGCAGCTTGTTCTTTACAGAGACCGCTAACTATGGCTACACCTTC; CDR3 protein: CASSLFFTETANYGYTF
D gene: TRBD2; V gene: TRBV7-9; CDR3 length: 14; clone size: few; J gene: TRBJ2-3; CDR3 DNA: TGTGCCAGCAGCTTAATCGCGGGAGCCGATACGCAGTATTTT; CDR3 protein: CASSLIAGADTQYF
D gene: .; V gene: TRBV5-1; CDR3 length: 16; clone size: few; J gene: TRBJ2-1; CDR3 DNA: TGCGCCAGCAGCTTGCTGAGTGGTAGCTCCTACAATGAGCAGTTCTTC; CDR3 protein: CASSLLSGSSYNEQFF
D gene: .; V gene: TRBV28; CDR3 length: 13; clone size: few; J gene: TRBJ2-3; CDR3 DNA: TGTGCCAGCAGACTGTCCCACACAGATACGCAGTATTTT; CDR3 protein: CASRLSHTDTQYF
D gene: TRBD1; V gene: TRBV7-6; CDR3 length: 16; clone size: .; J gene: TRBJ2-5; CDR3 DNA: TGTGCCAGCAGCTTAGCGCTGGCAGGGGGTCAAGAGACCCAGTACTTC; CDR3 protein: CASSLALAGGQETQYF
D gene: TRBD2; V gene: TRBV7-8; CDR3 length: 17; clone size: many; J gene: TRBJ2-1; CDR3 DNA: TGTGCCAGCACCAAGCTCAGGTTCAGGACTAGCTACAATGAGCAGTTCTTC; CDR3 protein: CASTKLRFRTSYNEQFF
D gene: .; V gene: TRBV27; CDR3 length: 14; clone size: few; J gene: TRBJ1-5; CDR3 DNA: TGTGCCAGCAGTTTCGAAAGGGGTCGTCAGCCCCAGCATTTT; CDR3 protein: CASSFERGRQPQHF
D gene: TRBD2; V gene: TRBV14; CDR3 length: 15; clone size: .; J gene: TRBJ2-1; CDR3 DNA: TGTGCCAGCAGCCAAATAGCGGGAGGGCGGGGTGAGCAGTTCTTC; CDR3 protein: CASSQIAGGRGEQFF
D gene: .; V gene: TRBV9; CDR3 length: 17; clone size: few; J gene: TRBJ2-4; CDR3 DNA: TGTGCCAGCAGCGTAGGACGCGGCAGAACTTCCAAAAACATTCAGTACTTC; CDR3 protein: CASSVGRGRTSKNIQYF
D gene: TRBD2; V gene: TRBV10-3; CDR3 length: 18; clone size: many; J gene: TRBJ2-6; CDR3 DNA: TGTGCCATCAGTGAGCATCTAGCGGGAGGACCTGGGGCCAACGTCCTGACTTTC; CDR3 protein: CAISEHLAGGPGANVLTF
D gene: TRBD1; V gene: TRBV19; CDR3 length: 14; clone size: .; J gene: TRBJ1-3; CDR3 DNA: TGTGCCACGACACAGGGGGGCTCTGGAAACACCATATATTTT; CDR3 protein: CATTQGGSGNTIYF
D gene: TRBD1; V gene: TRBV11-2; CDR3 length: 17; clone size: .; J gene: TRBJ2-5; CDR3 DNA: TGTGCCAGCAGACTCCTGCAAGCCAGGGGGCCGGTAGCGACCCAGTACTTC; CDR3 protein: CASRLLQARGPVATQYF
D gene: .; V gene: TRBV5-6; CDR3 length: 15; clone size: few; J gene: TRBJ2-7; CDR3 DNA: TGTGCCAGCAGCCAAGGACTCTCGGCTCTGTACGAGCAGTACTTC; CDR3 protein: CASSQGLSALYEQYF
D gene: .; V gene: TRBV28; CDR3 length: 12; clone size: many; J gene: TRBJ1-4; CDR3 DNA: TGTGCCAGCAGTTTGGGGGGGCGAAAACTGTTTTTT; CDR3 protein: CASSLGGRKLFF
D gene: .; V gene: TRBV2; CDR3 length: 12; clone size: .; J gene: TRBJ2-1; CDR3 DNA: TGTGCCAGCAGATATACAGACAATGAGCAGTTCTTC; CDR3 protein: CASRYTDNEQFF
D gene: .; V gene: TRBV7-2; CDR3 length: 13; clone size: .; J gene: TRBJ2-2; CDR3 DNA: TGTGCCAGCAGCCCCCAGCCGGCCGGGGAGCTGTTTTTT; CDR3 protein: CASSPQPAGELFF
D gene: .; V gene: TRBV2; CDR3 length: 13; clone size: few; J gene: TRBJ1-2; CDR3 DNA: TGTGCCAGCAGGGTAACAGAGAACTATGGCTACACCTTC; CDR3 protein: CASRVTENYGYTF
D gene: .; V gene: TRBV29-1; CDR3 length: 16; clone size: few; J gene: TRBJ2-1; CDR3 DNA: TGCAGCGTTGAAGTCATAAGCGCGAGCTCCTACAATGAGCAGTTCTTC; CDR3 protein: CSVEVISASSYNEQFF
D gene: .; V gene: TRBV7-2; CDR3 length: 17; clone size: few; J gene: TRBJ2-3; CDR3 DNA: TGTGCCAGCAGCCCGGCCAGGCTCGGTGCTAGCACAGATACGCAGTATTTT; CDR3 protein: CASSPARLGASTDTQYF
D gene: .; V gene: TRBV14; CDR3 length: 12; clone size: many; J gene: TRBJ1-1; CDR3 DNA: TGTGCCAGCAGCCGGCTGAACACTGAAGCTTTCTTT; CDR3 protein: CASSRLNTEAFF
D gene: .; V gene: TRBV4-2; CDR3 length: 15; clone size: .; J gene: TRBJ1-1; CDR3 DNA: TGTGCCAGCAGCCTTGACAGGCCATCGCGGACTGAAGCTTTCTTT; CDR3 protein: CASSLDRPSRTEAFF
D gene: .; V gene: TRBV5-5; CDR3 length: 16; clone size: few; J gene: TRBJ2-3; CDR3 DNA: TGTGCCAGCAGGACGGTTGTCCTTGCTAGCACAGATACGCAGTATTTT; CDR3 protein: CASRTVVLASTDTQYF
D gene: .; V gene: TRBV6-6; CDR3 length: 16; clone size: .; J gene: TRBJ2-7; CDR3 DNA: TGTGCCAGCAGGGCCACCTCTAGCGTGAGCTCCTACGAGCAGTACTTC; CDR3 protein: CASRATSSVSSYEQYF
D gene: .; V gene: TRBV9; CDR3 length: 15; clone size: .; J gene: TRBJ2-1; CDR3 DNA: TGTGCCAGCAGCGTAGCCTCGGGTTCCACGAATGAGCAGTTCTTC; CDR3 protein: CASSVASGSTNEQFF
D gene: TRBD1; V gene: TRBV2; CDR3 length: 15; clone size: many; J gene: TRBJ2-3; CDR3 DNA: TGTGCCAGCAGAAAGGACAGGGCCCTCACAGATACGCAGTATTTT; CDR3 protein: CASRKDRALTDTQYF
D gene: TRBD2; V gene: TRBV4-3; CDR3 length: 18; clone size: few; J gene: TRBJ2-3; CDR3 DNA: TGCGCCAGCAGCCACTTCACACCGGGACTACCGAGCACAGATACGCAGTATTTT; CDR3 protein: CASSHFTPGLPSTDTQYF